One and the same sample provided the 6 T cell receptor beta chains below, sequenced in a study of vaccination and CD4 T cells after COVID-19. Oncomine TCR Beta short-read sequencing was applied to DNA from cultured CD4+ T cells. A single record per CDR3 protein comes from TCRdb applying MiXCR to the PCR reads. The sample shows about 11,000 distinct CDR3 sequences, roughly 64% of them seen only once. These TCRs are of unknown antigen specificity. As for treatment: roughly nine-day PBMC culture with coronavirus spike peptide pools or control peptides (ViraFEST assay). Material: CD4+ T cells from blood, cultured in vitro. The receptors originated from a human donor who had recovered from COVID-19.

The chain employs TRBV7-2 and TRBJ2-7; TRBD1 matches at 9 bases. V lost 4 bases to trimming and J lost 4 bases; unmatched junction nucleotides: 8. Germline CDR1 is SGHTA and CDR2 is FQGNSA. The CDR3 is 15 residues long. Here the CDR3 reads CASSSTGTGNYEQYF. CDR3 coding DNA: TGTGCCAGCAGCTCAACCGGGACAGGGAATTACGAGCAGTACTTC.

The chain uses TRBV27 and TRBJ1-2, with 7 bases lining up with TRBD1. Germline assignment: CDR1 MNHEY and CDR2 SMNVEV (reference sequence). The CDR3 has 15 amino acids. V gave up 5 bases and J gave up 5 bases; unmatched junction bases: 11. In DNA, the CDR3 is TGTGCCAGCAGTCGAAGGGTGGGACAGAAATATGGCTACACCTTC. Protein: CASSRRVGQKYGYTF.

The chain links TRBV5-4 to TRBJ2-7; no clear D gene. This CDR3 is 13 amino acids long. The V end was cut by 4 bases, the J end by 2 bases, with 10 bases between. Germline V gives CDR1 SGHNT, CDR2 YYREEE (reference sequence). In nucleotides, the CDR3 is TGTGCCAGCAGCCCCGACGGAGCCTACGAGCAGTACTTC. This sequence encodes CASSPDGAYEQYF.

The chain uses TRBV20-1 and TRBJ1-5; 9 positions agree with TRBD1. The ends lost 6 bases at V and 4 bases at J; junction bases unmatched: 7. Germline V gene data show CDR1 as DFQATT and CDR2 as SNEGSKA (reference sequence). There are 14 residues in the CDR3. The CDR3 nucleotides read TGCAGTGCAACCGGGACAGGGATTAATCAGCCCCAGCATTTT. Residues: CSATGTGINQPQHF.

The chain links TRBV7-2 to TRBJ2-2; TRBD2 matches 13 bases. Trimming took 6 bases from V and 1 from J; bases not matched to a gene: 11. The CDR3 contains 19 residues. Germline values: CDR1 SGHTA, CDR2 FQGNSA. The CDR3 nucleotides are TGTGCCAGCAGTCAAAGACTAGCGGGGGGCCTTCTGAACACCGGGGAGCTGTTTTTT. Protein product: CASSQRLAGGLLNTGELFF.

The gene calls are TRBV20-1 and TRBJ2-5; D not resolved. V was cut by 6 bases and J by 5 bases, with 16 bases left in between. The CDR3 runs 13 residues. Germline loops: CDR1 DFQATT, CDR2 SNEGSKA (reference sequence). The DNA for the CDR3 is TGCAGTGCCCCACCGCTTGGGCGGGAGACCCAGTACTTC. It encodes CSAPPLGRETQYF.